This T cell receptor (beta chain) was identified during a study of vaccination effects on CD4 cells after COVID-19. Study results and caveats: A shortage of convalescent patients and an absence of early post-infection timepoints characterized the study. Marked clonal contraction of both clone types appeared late after vaccination. Nearly all vaccine-induced clones in healthy recipients recognized only SARS-CoV-2.

The ends lost 10 bases at V and 0 bases at J; junction bases unmatched: 9. The CDR3 runs 16 residues. CDR1 SGHTA and CDR2 FQGTGA come from the germline V gene. Here immunoSEQ multiplex PCR was the method, and the copy in TCRdb shows in-frame clones only, minus some. The table lists approximately 54,000 clones, 80% of them singletons. A note on this clone: No antigen is known for it.

Expansion with viral peptide pools was applied to antigen-specific CD4+ T cells by the ViraFEST assay prior to sequencing. Following culture for 9 to 11 days, CD4+ T cells were isolated. The receptor was isolated from a human donor who received a COVID-19 vaccine. The chain joins TRBV7-3 to TRBJ2-6, with 7 bases aligning to TRBD1. The sample consisted of CD4+ T cells from PBMCs cultured with HCoV-229E spike peptides, taken before COVID-19 vaccination. The CDR3: CATRPGTDSGANVLTF. DNA of the CDR3: TGTGCCACTAGACCCGGGACAGACTCTGGGGCCAACGTCCTGACTTTC.